This record looks at one T cell receptor (beta chain) sequence and its context. The record originates from a study of T cell changes during pregnancy in multiple sclerosis. Trimming removed 5 bases at V and 2 bases at J, with 15 bases between. The CDR3 is made up of 15 amino acids. In germline, CDR1 is MDHEN, CDR2 SYDVKM. Generated by immunoSEQ multiplex PCR, the TCRdb table keeps only in-frame clones and is missing some. The sample yields tens of thousands of clones, around 89% seen once. The TCR sequence derives from a female donor with multiple sclerosis, enrolled in a pregnancy study. Material: CD4+ T cells from peripheral blood mononuclear cells, obtained in the second trimester of pregnancy. The chain uses TRBV28 and TRBJ2-5, with D unresolved. CDR3 nucleotides: TGTGCCAGCAGTACCTCATCGAGGCAGCAAGAGACCCAGTACTTC. This gives the protein CASSTSSRQQETQYF.